The T cell receptor (beta chain) described here comes from a study of shared clonotypes between healthy human individuals. The length of the CDR3 is 14 residues. Trimming stripped 1 base from V and 7 bases from J, with 11 bases between. CDR1 and CDR2 (germline): SNHLY, FYNNEI. It was 150 to 250 ng DNA, 30,000 or so T cell genomes, that sorted-subset replicate PCRs used. Some clones are missing from TCRdb's copy, which holds only in-frame ones; the method was immunoSEQ multiplex PCR. The sample contains approximately 400,000 clones, 95% to 97% of which appear only once. This receptor was obtained from a man aged 30 to 39 in good health. Sample: memory CD8+ T cells sorted from blood. Stated subset: CD45RO+ cells pooled with CCR7-negative TemRA cells. The chain joins TRBV2 to TRBJ2-1, with D perhaps being TRBD1 or TRBD2 (6 bases each). The CDR3 reads CASSEVWRGNEQFF. CDR3 in DNA: TGTGCCAGCAGTGAAGTTTGGAGGGGGAATGAGCAGTTCTTC.